The 2 T cell receptor beta chains in this list originate from one sample, sequenced in a study of cytomegalovirus exposure and HLA in healthy donors. Data came from immunoSEQ multiplex PCR; TCRdb stores just in-frame clones and leaves some out. The sample shows 150,000 to 200,000 clones, 86% of them seen only once. Sample: PBMCs. Source of these receptors: a woman aged 18-30 years in good health and CMV-seronegative.

In the case of this clone: Other DNA sequences in the same sample also yield this CDR3. V gene TRBV5-1 combines with J gene TRBJ2-4; a weak D match, TRBD1 (6 bases). This CDR3 region has 13 residues. Germline-derived CDR1 and CDR2 are SGHRS and YFSETQ. Trimming shortened V by 0 bases and J by 6 bases, and 7 bases separated the two germline ends. CDR3 protein: CASSLARGNIQYF. For the CDR3, the DNA is TGCGCCAGCAGCTTGGCCAGGGGAAACATTCAGTACTTC.

This clone has only one observation. The V and J genes are TRBV2 and TRBJ2-1; TRBD2 aligns across 9 bases. V was pared by 7 bases and J by 5 bases, with 6 bases of the junction left unmatched. The CDR3 covers 14 residues. CDR1 is SNHLY, CDR2 FYNNEI, per germline. CDR3 in DNA: TGTGCCAGCACCCCGCGGGAGGGTCACAATGAGCAGTTCTTC. It translates to CASTPREGHNEQFF. The full variable domain, in which reference TRBV2 and TRBJ2-1 provide the parts outside the CDR3, is EPEVTQTPSHQVTQMGQEVILRCVPISNHLYFYWYRQILGQKVEFLVSFYNNEISEKSEIFDDQFSVERPDGSNFTLKIRSTKLEDSAMYFCASTPREGHNEQFFGPGTRLTVL.